The sequence of this T cell receptor beta chain was determined in a study of low-dose radiotherapy and immunotherapy resistance in tumors. Trimming stripped 6 bases from V and 2 bases from J, with 10 bases between. CDR1 is MNHNY, CDR2 SVGAGI, per germline (reference sequence). The CDR3 is made up of 13 amino acids. Priming of first-strand cDNA relied on TRAV- and TRBV-specific primers (covering alpha and beta chains). The authors ran approximately 20 PCR cycles to amplify TCRs with a constant-region primer and V-primer adapter. After the mRNA was isolated, it was amplified using in vitro transcription. MiXCR was run by TCRdb on the reads, yielding one entry per CDR3 protein. This table holds tens of thousands of distinct CDR3 sequences, 18% found once. Time point defined: before trial treatment. Nivolumab, ipilimumab, aspirin, low-dose cyclophosphamide and low-dose radiotherapy were all administered to the donors.

This receptor was obtained from a male donor with prostate cancer. The gene calls are TRBV6-6 and TRBJ1-2; tentatively, D is TRBD1 (5 bases). The sequencing here drew on PBMCs, taken before treatment. The CDR3 sequence: CASRVGRNYGYTF. DNA of the CDR3: TGTGCCAGCAGGGTGGGACGGAACTATGGCTACACCTTC.